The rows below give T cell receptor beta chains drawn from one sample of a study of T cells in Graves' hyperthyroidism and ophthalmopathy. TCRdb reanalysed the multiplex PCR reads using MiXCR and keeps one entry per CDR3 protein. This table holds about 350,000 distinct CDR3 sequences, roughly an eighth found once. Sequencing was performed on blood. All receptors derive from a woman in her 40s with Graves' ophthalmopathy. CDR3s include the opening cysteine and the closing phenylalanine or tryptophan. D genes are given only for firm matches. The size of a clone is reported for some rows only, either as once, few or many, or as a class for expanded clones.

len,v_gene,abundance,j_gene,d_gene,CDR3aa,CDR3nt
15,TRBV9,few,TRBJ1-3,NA,CASSVKDLGGNTIYF,TGTGCCAGCAGCGTAAAGGATTTGGGTGGAAACACCATATATTTT
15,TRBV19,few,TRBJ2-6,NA,CASSIPSSGANVLTF,TGTGCCAGTAGTATTCCCTCCTCTGGGGCCAACGTCCTGACTTTC
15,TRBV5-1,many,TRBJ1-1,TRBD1,CASSLTGTGGTEAFF,TGCGCCAGCAGCTTGACCGGGACAGGGGGGACTGAAGCTTTCTTT
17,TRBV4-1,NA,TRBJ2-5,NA,CASSPRWGGRNQETQYF,TGCGCCAGCAGCCCTCGGTGGGGCGGTAGGAACCAAGAGACCCAGTACTTC
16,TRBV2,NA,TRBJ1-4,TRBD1,CASSPRAGGVNEKLFF,TGTGCCAGCAGTCCCCGGGCAGGGGGCGTGAATGAAAAACTGTTTTTT
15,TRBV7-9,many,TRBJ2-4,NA,CASSLEGGYMDIQYF,TGTGCCAGCAGCTTAGAGGGGGGCTACATGGACATTCAGTACTTC
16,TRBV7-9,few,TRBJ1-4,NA,CASSLVGFATNEKLFF,TGTGCCAGCAGCTTAGTCGGGTTTGCAACTAATGAAAAACTGTTTTTT
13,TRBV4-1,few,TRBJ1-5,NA,CASSQQGNQPQHF,TGCGCCAGCAGCCAACAGGGCAATCAGCCCCAGCATTTT
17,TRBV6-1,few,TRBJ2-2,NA,CASRKATGVVFTGELFF,TGTGCCAGCCGGAAAGCGACGGGGGTAGTTTTTACCGGGGAGCTGTTTTTT
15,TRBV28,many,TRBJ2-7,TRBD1,CASSPSDRASYEQYF,TGTGCCAGCAGTCCCTCGGACAGGGCCTCCTACGAGCAGTACTTC
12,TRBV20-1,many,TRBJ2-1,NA,CSARLAPNEQFF,TGCAGTGCTAGACTAGCCCCCAATGAGCAGTTCTTC
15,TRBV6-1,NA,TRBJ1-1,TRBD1,CASRSPDRANTEAFF,TGTGCCAGCAGGAGCCCAGACAGGGCTAACACTGAAGCTTTCTTT
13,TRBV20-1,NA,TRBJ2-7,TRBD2,CSARTSGTYEQYF,TGCAGTGCTAGGACTAGCGGAACGTACGAGCAGTACTTC
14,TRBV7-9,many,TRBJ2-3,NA,CASSFPGLADTQYF,TGTGCCAGCAGCTTCCCAGGGCTGGCAGATACGCAGTATTTT
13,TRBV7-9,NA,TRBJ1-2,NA,CASSLEASYGYTF,TGTGCCAGCAGCTTAGAGGCCAGCTATGGCTACACCTTC
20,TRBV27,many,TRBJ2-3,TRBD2,CASSLYWGRLAGVGSDTQYF,TGTGCCAGCAGTTTATACTGGGGTCGGCTAGCGGGAGTAGGGTCCGATACGCAGTATTTT
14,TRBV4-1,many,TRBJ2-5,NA,CASSLDGQLETQYF,TGCGCCAGCAGCCTAGACGGACAGTTGGAGACCCAGTACTTC
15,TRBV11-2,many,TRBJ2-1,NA,CASSLGLTRMGEQFF,TGTGCCAGCAGCTTAGGGTTGACCCGAATGGGTGAGCAGTTCTTC
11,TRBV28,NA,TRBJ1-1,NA,CASRFWAEAFF,TGTGCCAGCAGATTTTGGGCTGAAGCTTTCTTT
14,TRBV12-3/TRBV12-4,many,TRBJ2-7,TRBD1,CASSSRQGPHEQYF,TGTGCCAGCAGTTCGAGACAGGGTCCCCACGAGCAGTACTTC
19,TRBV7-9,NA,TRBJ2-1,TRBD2,CASSPGTSGSITSADEQFF,TGTGCCAGCAGCCCAGGGACTAGCGGGAGTATTACGTCGGCGGATGAGCAGTTCTTC
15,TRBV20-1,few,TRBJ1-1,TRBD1,CSAFGQGGDNTEAFF,TGCAGTGCTTTTGGACAGGGGGGCGATAACACTGAAGCTTTCTTT
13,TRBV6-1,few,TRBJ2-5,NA,CASRRPTRETQYF,TGTGCCAGCAGGAGGCCCACCCGGGAGACCCAGTACTTC
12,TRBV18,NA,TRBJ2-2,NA,CASSHRGGELFF,TGTGCCAGCTCACACCGGGGCGGGGAGCTGTTTTTT
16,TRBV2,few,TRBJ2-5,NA,CASIKEQAMYQETQYF,TGTGCCAGTATAAAGGAGCAGGCTATGTACCAAGAGACCCAGTACTTC
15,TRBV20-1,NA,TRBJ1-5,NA,CSARSTSGHNQPQHF,TGCAGTGCTAGATCCACCTCGGGGCACAATCAGCCCCAGCATTTT
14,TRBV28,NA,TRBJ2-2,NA,CASSSRGSDGGLFF,TGTGCCAGCAGTTCTCGGGGCAGCGACGGGGGGCTGTTTTTT
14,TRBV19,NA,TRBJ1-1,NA,CASSLGSGRAEAFF,TGTGCCAGTAGTCTTGGGTCGGGGAGGGCTGAAGCTTTCTTT
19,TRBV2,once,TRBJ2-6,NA,CATSFRPGLPLSGANVLTF,TGTGCCACCAGTTTCAGACCGGGACTCCCTCTCTCTGGGGCCAACGTCCTGACTTTC
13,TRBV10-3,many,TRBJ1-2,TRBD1,CAISGQGTAGYTF,TGTGCCATCAGTGGACAGGGGACCGCCGGCTACACCTTC
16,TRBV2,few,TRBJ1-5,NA,CASSESGSMNNQPRHF,TGTGCCAGCAGTGAATCGGGGTCTATGAACAATCAGCCCCGGCATTTT
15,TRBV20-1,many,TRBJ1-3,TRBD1,CSARVAGGLGNTIYF,TGCAGTGCTAGAGTCGCAGGGGGTCTGGGAAACACCATATATTTT
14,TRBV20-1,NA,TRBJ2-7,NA,CSAGPPGDPYEQYF,TGCAGTGCGGGGCCCCCAGGGGACCCCTACGAGCAGTACTTC
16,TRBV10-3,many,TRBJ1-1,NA,CAISESVGGITTEAFF,TGTGCCATCAGTGAGTCCGTGGGGGGGATTACCACTGAAGCTTTCTTT
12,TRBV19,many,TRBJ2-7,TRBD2,CASSHGGDEQYF,TGTGCCAGTAGTCACGGGGGGGACGAGCAGTACTTC
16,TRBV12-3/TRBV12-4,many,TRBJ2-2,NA,CASSLWAGTNTGELFF,TGTGCCAGCAGTTTATGGGCAGGAACGAACACCGGGGAGCTGTTTTTT